This TCR beta chain was identified in a study of shared T cell receptors in the human thymus. V shed 2 bases and J shed 0 bases, with 15 bases lying between them. CDR1 is MDHEN and CDR2 is SYDVKM in the germline V gene. The CDR3 covers 17 residues. Assay: immunoSEQ multiplex PCR; the TCRdb copy retains only in-frame clones and omits some. Of over 450,000 clones detected, 78% appear once; the ten largest clones hold around 0.012%. This sample also belongs to another study, concerning human thymus T cells. Turning to that study: Thymic material originated from resections removed in the course of corrective heart surgery. An apparent bias in V and J gene usage was seen in thymic and blood repertoires. Related research found strongly overlapping thymic repertoires in unrelated individuals.

This sequence originates from a boy in the first two years of life with a congenital heart defect. Sample: thymocytes. The V call is TRBV28, the J call TRBJ2-3, with D possibly being TRBD1 (5 bases). CDR3 sequence (DNA): TGTGCCAGCAGTTTAGGGTGGGGCAGTTCTAGCACAGATACGCAGTATTTT. Its translation: CASSLGWGSSSTDTQYF.